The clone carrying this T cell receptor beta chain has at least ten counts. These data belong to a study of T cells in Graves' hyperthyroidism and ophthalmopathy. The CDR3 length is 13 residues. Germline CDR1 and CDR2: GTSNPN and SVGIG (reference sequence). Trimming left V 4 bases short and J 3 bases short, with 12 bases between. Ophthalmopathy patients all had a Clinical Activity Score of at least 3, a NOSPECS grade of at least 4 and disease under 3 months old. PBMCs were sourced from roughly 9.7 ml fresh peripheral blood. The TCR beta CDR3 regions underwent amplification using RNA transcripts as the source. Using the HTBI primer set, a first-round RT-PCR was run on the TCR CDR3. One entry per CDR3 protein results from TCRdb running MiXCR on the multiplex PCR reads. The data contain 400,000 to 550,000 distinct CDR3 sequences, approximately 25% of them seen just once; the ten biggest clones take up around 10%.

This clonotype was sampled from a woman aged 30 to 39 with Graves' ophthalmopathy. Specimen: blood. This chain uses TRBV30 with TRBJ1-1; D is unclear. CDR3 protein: CAWNPSLDTEAFF. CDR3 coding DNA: TGTGCCTGGAACCCTTCGCTGGACACTGAAGCTTTCTTT. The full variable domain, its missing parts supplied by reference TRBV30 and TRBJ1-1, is SQTIHQWPATLVQPVGSPLSLECTVEGTSNPNLYWYRQAAGRGLQLLFYSVGIGQISSEVPQNLSASRPQDRQFILSSKKLLLSDSGFYLCAWNPSLDTEAFFGQGTRLTVV.